The rows below give T cell receptor beta chains drawn from one sample of a study of blood T cell repertoires in COVID-19. Assay used: immunoSEQ multiplex PCR; TCRdb lists only in-frame clones, some missing. The sample records roughly 70,000 clones, just under 80% being singletons. Specimen: peripheral blood. These receptors came from a human donor in a cohort sampled during active COVID-19. The CDR3 runs from the conserved cysteine through the conserved F or W. Fields, in order: J gene, V gene, clone size, D gene, CDR3 DNA, CDR3 protein. The D gene is left open where the match is weak. Expanded clones get a size class; other rows say once, few or many, or leave the size out.

TRBJ2-4 | TRBV4-1 | few | - | - | CASSQVAQGNRYF
TRBJ1-6 | TRBV27 | - | - | TGTGCCAGCAGTTTAACCGGCTCCTATAATTCACCCCTCCACTTT | CASSLTGSYNSPLHF
TRBJ2-7 | TRBV27 | - | TRBD2 | TGTGCCAGCAGTTTAGTGACTAGCGGGAGGGCCAACTCCTACGAGCAGTACTTC | CASSLVTSGRANSYEQYF
TRBJ2-7 | TRBV3-1/TRBV3-2 | - | - | TGTGCCAGCACCACGTCGGGGGGCCCTCGGGACGAGCAGTACTTC | CASTTSGGPRDEQYF
TRBJ2-1 | TRBV28 | once | TRBD2 | TGTGCCAGCAGTCAGGCGGAATTGAGCGGGAACTCCTACAATGAGCAGTTCTTC | CASSQAELSGNSYNEQFF
TRBJ2-7 | TRBV30 | - | - | TGTGCCTGGAGTCGGGACTTTAGACCCTACGAGCAGTACTTC | CAWSRDFRPYEQYF
TRBJ2-5 | TRBV7-9 | - | - | TGTGCCAGCAGCGCTAGTAGCGGAGGCCAGTACTTC | CASSASSGGQYF
TRBJ1-4 | TRBV28 | - | TRBD1 | TGTGCCAGCAGTGACCCCGGACAGGAAGGGCTAGCAACTAATGAAAAACTGTTTTTT | CASSDPGQEGLATNEKLFF
TRBJ1-1 | TRBV6-5 | - | TRBD1 | TGTGCCAGCAGTTACACAGGGGGCGGTGGTGCTTTCTTT | CASSYTGGGGAFF
TRBJ1-6 | TRBV6-5 | - | TRBD1 | TGTGCCAGCAGTTACCTTTCGGGACAGAAGAATTCACCCCTCCACTTT | CASSYLSGQKNSPLHF
TRBJ1-2 | TRBV28 | - | TRBD1 | TGTGCCAGCAGTTACCCTTCGGGACAGGCCTATGGCTACACCTTC | CASSYPSGQAYGYTF
TRBJ2-3 | TRBV28 | - | - | TGTGCCAGCAGAGCGGAGGGGTCTAGCACAGATACGCAGTATTTT | CASRAEGSSTDTQYF
TRBJ2-7 | TRBV7-2 | - | TRBD2 | TGTGCCAGCAGCTTAGACACTAGCGGGTTCTACGAGCAGTACTTC | CASSLDTSGFYEQYF
TRBJ1-1 | TRBV6-2/TRBV6-3 | - | - | TGTGCCAGCAGTTACTCGAGGCCAACTGAAGCTTTCTTT | CASSYSRPTEAFF
TRBJ2-5 | TRBV21-1 | - | - | TGTGCCAGCAGCAAAGGCAGGGTTGAGACCCAGTACTTC | CASSKGRVETQYF
TRBJ1-5 | TRBV9 | - | - | TGTGCCAGCAGCGTAGGTGGGAGTGGCGCCCAGCATTTT | CASSVGGSGAQHF
TRBJ2-7 | TRBV10-1 | few | TRBD1 | TGCGCCAGCAGTCGGGACAGGGCTTCCTACGAGCAGTACTTC | CASSRDRASYEQYF
TRBJ2-1 | TRBV6-4 | - | TRBD1 | TGTGCCAGCAGTGCTGAGACAGGGAGTAACAATGAGCAGTTCTTC | CASSAETGSNNEQFF
TRBJ2-7 | TRBV30 | - | - | TGTGCCTGGAGTGCCCAGGAAGCCTACTACGAGCAGTACTTC | CAWSAQEAYYEQYF
TRBJ2-1 | TRBV10-3 | - | TRBD2 | TGTGCCATCAGCCGCGGGGGCGGGGGGACCTACAATGAGCAGTTCTTC | CAISRGGGGTYNEQFF
TRBJ2-7 | TRBV7-3 | - | TRBD1 | TGTGCCAGCAGCTCGACAGGGGTGGGCGAGCAGTACTTC | CASSSTGVGEQYF
TRBJ2-1 | TRBV19 | - | - | TGTGCCAGTAGTATAGGATTTCAGGACAGCTACTACAATGAGCAGTTCTTC | CASSIGFQDSYYNEQFF
TRBJ1-3 | TRBV5-1 | - | TRBD1 | TGCGCCAGCAGCGCGGCAGGGGGGTCTGGAAACACCATATATTTT | CASSAAGGSGNTIYF
TRBJ2-7 | TRBV5-6 | - | - | TGTGCCAGCAGCCCGACGGGGGACGAGCAGTACTTC | CASSPTGDEQYF
TRBJ1-1 | TRBV25-1 | - | - | TGTGCCAGCAGTGAAGCGCGGCTCATGAACACTGAAGCTTTCTTT | CASSEARLMNTEAFF
TRBJ1-1 | TRBV28 | - | - | TGTGCCCTCACTGAAGCTTTCTTT | CALTEAFF
TRBJ1-2 | TRBV5-5 | - | TRBD1 | TGTGCCAGCGTCCGGGACAGGGGGTCTAACTATGGCTACACCTTC | CASVRDRGSNYGYTF